Following are 19 T cell receptor beta chains from one sample sequenced in a study of blood T cells in healthy people across ages. Combining a sample-barcoded 5' primer with a J-beta primer mix, a second PCR ran for about 7 to 11 cycles. TCRdb re-analysed the 5' RACE reads in MiXCR, keeping a single row per CDR3 protein. This table holds around 990,000 distinct CDR3 sequences, 35% to 40% found once. What was sequenced was blood. The origin of the receptors is a young man in good health.

The rearrangement links TRBV5-1 to TRBJ1-2; maybe TRBD1 (5 bases). The CDR3 sequence is 14 residues long. V was clipped by 6 bases and J by 4 bases, with 16 bases between them. Germline lookup yields CDR1 SGHRS and CDR2 YFSETQ. CDR3 in DNA: TGCGCCAGCACCGAATACGGGGGACCCTATGGCTACACCTTC. This codes for CASTEYGGPYGYTF.

In the case of this clonotype: One junction end does not reproduce the germline sequence, and a read error may be involved. The chain uses TRBV28 and TRBJ1-4; 9 positions agree with TRBD1. Looked up from germline, CDR1 is MDHEN and CDR2 is SYDVKM. This CDR3 region has 18 residues. The CDR3 DNA reads as TGTGCCGGCAGTTCCCCGGGACAGGGCCTTAGGGTTAATGAAAAACTGTTTTTT. It translates to CAGSSPGQGLRVNEKLFF.

This clonotype has only a few counts. The V and J genes are TRBV4-1 and TRBJ1-2, with D possibly TRBD1 on 5 matching bases. This CDR3 is 14 amino acids long. The germline CDR1 and CDR2 sequences are MGHRA and YSYEKL. V was cut by 0 bases and J by 10 bases, with 15 bases left in between. CDR3 coding DNA: TGCGCCAGCAGCCAAGAGGGAGGTAGGGGCGACTACACCTTC. As protein: CASSQEGGRGDYTF.

This clonotype occurred many times. The rearrangement links TRBV9 to TRBJ2-3; TRBD2 matches at 10 bases. From germline, CDR1 is SGDLS and CDR2 YYNGEE. The V gene end was trimmed by 3 bases and the J gene end by 0 bases; junction bases not matched to a gene: 13. This CDR3 is 19 amino acids long. CDR3 sequence reads: CASSEGLAIYRSSTDTQYF. The CDR3 DNA is TGTGCCAGCAGCGAGGGACTAGCGATATACCGATCTAGCACAGATACGCAGTATTTT. Combining the CDR3 with reference TRBV9 and TRBJ2-3 gives the whole variable domain DSGVTQTPKHLITATGQRVTLRCSPRSGDLSVYWYQQSLDQGLQFLIQYYNGEERAKGNILERFSAQQFPDLHSELNLSSLELGDSALYFCASSEGLAIYRSSTDTQYFGPGTRLTVL.

A few counts support this clonotype. This chain links TRBV12-3 or TRBV12-4 with TRBJ1-2, with TRBD1 matching 8 bases. Trimming removed 6 bases from V and 7 bases from J; junction bases left unmatched: 7. The CDR3 extends over 13 amino acids. This CDR3 reads CASSIQGESGYTF. In nucleotides, the CDR3 is TGTGCCAGCAGCATACAGGGGGAGTCTGGCTACACCTTC.

The table lists this clonotype with a few counts. The chain carries TRBV7-2 and TRBJ2-3; 10 nucleotides agree with TRBD2. Looked up from germline, CDR1 is SGHTA and CDR2 is FQGNSA. V was clipped by 3 bases and J by 5 bases; unmatched bases: 5. CDR3 length: 15 residues. CDR3 amino acids: CASSFTSGAGDTQYF. As DNA, the CDR3 is TGTGCCAGCAGCTTTACTAGCGGGGCGGGAGATACGCAGTATTTT.

V and J are TRBV11-3 and TRBJ2-1; no firm D call. Germline CDR1 reads SGHNT; CDR2 reads YENEEA. V lost 2 bases, J lost 10 bases, and 12 bases lay in between. This CDR3 is built from 13 residues. In DNA, the CDR3 is TGTGCCAGCAGCTTATTCTCGGCAGGAGAGCAGTTCTTC. This translates into CASSLFSAGEQFF. The full variable domain, rest sourced from reference TRBV11-3 and TRBJ2-1, is EAGVVQSPRYKIIEKKQPVAFWCNPISGHNTLYWYLQNLGQGPELLIRYENEEAVDDSQLPKDRFSAERLKGVDSTLKIQPAELGDSAVYLCASSLFSAGEQFFGPGTRLTVL.

The chain links TRBV6-1 to TRBJ2-1; D assignment may be TRBD1 or TRBD2 (6 bases each). From germline, CDR1 is MNHNS and CDR2 SASEGT. CDR3 length equals 16 residues. The V end was cut by 6 bases, the J end by 1 base, with 16 bases between. CDR3 nucleotides: TGTGCCAGCAGGCCCCCGGGGGCTGTGTCCTACAATGAGCAGTTCTTC. Protein: CASRPPGAVSYNEQFF.

The chain employs TRBV20-1 and TRBJ2-3, with D unclear. Germline CDR1 reads DFQATT; CDR2 reads SNEGSKA (reference sequence). The CDR3 runs to 14 residues. The V and J ends lost 3 bases and 6 bases respectively, with 16 bases between them. CDR3 in amino acids: CSARRSAARDTQYF. CDR3 DNA sequence: TGCAGTGCTAGGAGGAGCGCTGCCCGGGATACGCAGTATTTT.

The sample holds a few counts of this clonotype. The chain recombines TRBV20-1 with TRBJ1-1; tentatively, D is TRBD1 (6 bases). Germline V gene lookup returns CDR1 DFQATT and CDR2 SNEGSKA (reference sequence). V dropped 4 bases and J dropped 7 bases, with 16 bases sitting between them. The CDR3 runs 13 residues. The CDR3 reads CSAKDPGAVEAFF. CDR3 DNA sequence: TGCAGTGCTAAGGATCCGGGGGCGGTTGAAGCTTTCTTT.

In this sample, this clonotype turned up a few times. This chain connects TRBV7-2 to TRBJ1-1; 9 positions match TRBD1. CDR3 length: 12 amino acids. CDR1 is SGHTA, CDR2 FQGNSA, per germline. Unmatched junction bases numbered 2, after V lost 5 bases and J lost 7 bases. The CDR3 coding sequence is TGTGCCAGCAGCGGGGGACAGGGTGAAGCTTTCTTT. It specifies CASSGGQGEAFF.

The sample holds one count of this clonotype. The CDR3: CASSLGADRELDTEAFF. The CDR3 DNA is TGTGCCAGCAGTTTAGGCGCGGACAGGGAGCTGGACACTGAAGCTTTCTTT. The V and J genes are TRBV12-3 or TRBV12-4 and TRBJ1-1; 8 positions agree with TRBD1. CDR3 size: 17 residues. V trimming: 1 base; J trimming: 3 bases; junction bases outside the gene matches: 10.

This chain links TRBV12-3 or TRBV12-4 with TRBJ1-6, with 7 bases lining up with TRBD1. CDR3 length: 12 residues. Germline trimming cut 7 bases from V and 10 bases from J; bases unmatched to any gene: 4. The DNA of the CDR3 is TGTGCCAGCACCCAGGGGGTGTCACCCCTCCACTTT. It is translated as CASTQGVSPLHF.

This chain connects TRBV4-3 to TRBJ2-3; 10 bases align to TRBD2. This CDR3 has 19 amino acids. V trimming: 1 base; J trimming: 5 bases; junction bases outside the gene matches: 15. CDR1 is LGHNA and CDR2 is YSLEER in the germline V gene. CDR3: CASSQAIRLAGLWGDTQYF. In nucleotides, the CDR3 is TGCGCCAGCAGCCAAGCGATAAGACTAGCGGGTTTATGGGGAGATACGCAGTATTTT.

This clonotype came up many times. The genes are TRBV20-1 and TRBJ1-2; TRBD1 might be the D (5 bases). Trimming pared 7 bases from V and 6 bases from J, leaving 12 bases between. Germline CDR1 and CDR2: DFQATT and SNEGSKA (reference sequence). The CDR3 runs to 11 residues. The CDR3 DNA follows: TGCAGTGTATCCAGGGATGATGGCTACACCTTC. It translates to CSVSRDDGYTF.

The CDR3 coding sequence is TGTGCCAGCAGCCAAGTCGTGGGTGTTGGGACTAAGAACAATGAGCAGTTCTTC. As protein: CASSQVVGVGTKNNEQFF. The chain links TRBV14 to TRBJ2-1, with 7 bases matching TRBD2. The junction had 14 bases not matched to a gene; V was cut back by 1 base and J by 5 bases. This CDR3 is built from 18 residues. Germline lookup yields CDR1 SGHDN and CDR2 FVKESK. Combining the CDR3 with reference TRBV14 and TRBJ2-1 gives the whole variable domain EAGVTQFPSHSVIEKGQTVTLRCDPISGHDNLYWYRRVMGKEIKFLLHFVKESKQDESGMPNNRFLAERTGGTYSTLKVQPAELEDSGVYFCASSQVVGVGTKNNEQFFGPGTRLTVL.

This clonotype was counted between two and nine times. V and J are TRBV3-1 and TRBJ1-2, with D perhaps matching TRBD1 (5 bases). CDR1 is LGHDT, CDR2 YNNKEL, per germline (reference sequence). V lost 2 bases, J lost 5 bases, and 15 bases lay in between. The CDR3 is 15 amino acids. The CDR3 region has the DNA TGTGCCAGCAGCCAAAATGGGGGGTCTGGATATGGCTACACCTTC. Translated, it gives CASSQNGGSGYGYTF. Filled out from reference TRBV3-1 and TRBJ1-2, the complete variable domain reads DTAVSQTPKYLVTQMGNDKSIKCEQNLGHDTMYWYKQDSKKFLKIMFSYNNKELIINETVPNRFSPKSPDKAHLNLHINSLELGDSAVYFCASSQNGGSGYGYTFGSGTRLTVV.

This chain joins TRBV4-3 and TRBJ2-4; D remains ambiguous. V was shortened by 0 bases and J by 5 bases, with 14 bases between the two germline ends. This CDR3 comprises 16 residues. Germline lookup yields CDR1 LGHNA and CDR2 YSLEER. This CDR3 reads CASSQDLKVSENIQYF. The CDR3, as DNA: TGCGCCAGCAGCCAAGATCTGAAAGTGTCCGAAAACATTCAGTACTTC.

V and J are TRBV6-2 or TRBV6-3 and TRBJ1-5, with D uncertain. The V end lost 6 bases, the J end lost 9 bases, and 9 bases lay between the germline ends. The germline CDR1 and CDR2 sequences are MNHEY and SVGEGT. The CDR3 totals 11 residues. The CDR3 DNA reads TGTGCCAGCAGGACCAGGAGGCCCCAGCATTTT. Amino acid sequence: CASRTRRPQHF.